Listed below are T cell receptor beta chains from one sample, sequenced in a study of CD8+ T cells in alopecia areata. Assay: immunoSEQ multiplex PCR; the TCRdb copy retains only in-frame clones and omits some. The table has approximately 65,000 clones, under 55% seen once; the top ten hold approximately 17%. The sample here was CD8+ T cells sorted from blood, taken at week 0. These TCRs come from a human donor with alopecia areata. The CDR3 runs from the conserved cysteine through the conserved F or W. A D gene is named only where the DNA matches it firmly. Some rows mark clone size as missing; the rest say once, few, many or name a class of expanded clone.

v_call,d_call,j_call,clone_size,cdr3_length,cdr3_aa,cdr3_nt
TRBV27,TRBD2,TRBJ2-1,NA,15,CASSLGASGFGEQFF,TGTGCCAGCAGTTTAGGGGCTAGCGGGTTCGGTGAGCAGTTCTTC
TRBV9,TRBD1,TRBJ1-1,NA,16,CASSGSRETGSTEAFF,TGTGCCAGCAGCGGCTCCAGGGAGACAGGGAGTACTGAAGCTTTCTTT
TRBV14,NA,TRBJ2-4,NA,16,CASSQERSPRGGIQYF,TGTGCCAGCAGCCAAGAAAGGAGCCCCCGGGGCGGCATTCAGTACTTC
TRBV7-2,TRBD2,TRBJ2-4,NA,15,CASSFSGRAKNIQYF,TGTGCCAGCAGCTTTAGCGGGAGAGCCAAAAACATTCAGTACTTC
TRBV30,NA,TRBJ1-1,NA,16,CAWKDRRQPGNTEAFF,TGTGCCTGGAAAGATAGGCGTCAGCCCGGGAACACTGAAGCTTTCTTT
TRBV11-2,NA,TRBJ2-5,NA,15,CASRGTKSSQETQYF,TGTGCCAGCAGAGGGACCAAGAGCAGTCAAGAGACCCAGTACTTC
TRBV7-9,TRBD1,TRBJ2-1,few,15,CASSPQGRGQDEQFF,TGTGCCAGCAGCCCGCAGGGCAGGGGGCAGGATGAGCAGTTCTTC
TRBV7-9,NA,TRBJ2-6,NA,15,CASSLSRSGANVLTF,TGTGCCAGCAGCTTAAGTCGCTCTGGGGCCAACGTCCTGACTTTC
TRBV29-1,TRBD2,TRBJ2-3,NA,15,CSAEREGRVTDTQYF,TGCAGCGCCGAGCGGGAGGGCCGTGTCACAGATACGCAGTATTTT
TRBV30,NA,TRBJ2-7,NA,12,CAWGGLSYEQYF,TGTGCCTGGGGGGGGCTATCCTACGAGCAGTACTTC
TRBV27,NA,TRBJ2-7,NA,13,CASSFYRSYEQYF,TGTGCCAGCAGTTTCTATCGCTCCTACGAGCAGTACTTC
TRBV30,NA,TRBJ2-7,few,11,CAWSLRYEQYF,TGTGCCTGGAGTCTTAGATACGAGCAGTACTTC
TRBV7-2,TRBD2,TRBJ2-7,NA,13,CASSLREVYEQYF,TGTGCCAGCAGCTTGCGGGAGGTGTACGAGCAGTACTTC
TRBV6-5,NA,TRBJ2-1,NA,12,CASSYPGGEQFF,TGTGCCAGCAGTTACCCCGGGGGTGAGCAGTTCTTC
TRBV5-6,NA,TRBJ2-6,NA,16,CASSLLQTSGANVLTF,TGTGCCAGCAGCTTGCTACAGACCTCTGGGGCCAACGTCCTGACTTTC
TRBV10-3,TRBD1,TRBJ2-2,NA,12,CAILTGGGELFF,TGTGCCATTCTGACAGGGGGCGGGGAGCTGTTTTTT
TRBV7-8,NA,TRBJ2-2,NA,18,CASSWAEGRPSSAGELFF,TGTGCCAGCTCGTGGGCCGAAGGACGCCCGTCGAGCGCCGGGGAGCTGTTTTTT
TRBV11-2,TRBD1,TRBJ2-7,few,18,CASSPGASGQGPSYEQYF,TGTGCCAGCAGCCCTGGTGCCTCCGGACAGGGCCCCTCCTACGAGCAGTACTTC
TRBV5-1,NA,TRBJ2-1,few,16,CASSLEAGSLYNEQFF,TGCGCCAGCAGCTTAGAAGCAGGGTCGTTGTACAATGAGCAGTTCTTC
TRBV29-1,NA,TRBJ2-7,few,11,CSVEDKYEQYF,TGCAGCGTTGAAGATAAGTACGAGCAGTACTTC
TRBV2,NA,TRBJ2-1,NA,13,CASHGGASNEQFF,TGTGCCTCCCATGGAGGAGCTTCCAATGAGCAGTTCTTC
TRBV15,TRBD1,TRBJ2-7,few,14,CATSEGQGSYEQYF,TGTGCCACCAGCGAGGGACAGGGCTCGTACGAGCAGTACTTC
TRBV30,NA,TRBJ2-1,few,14,CAWSLGSSYNEQFF,TGTGCCTGGAGTCTCGGGAGCTCCTACAATGAGCAGTTCTTC
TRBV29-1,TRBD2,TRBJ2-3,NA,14,CSVEDGRPTDTQYF,TGCAGCGTTGAGGACGGGAGGCCCACAGATACGCAGTATTTT
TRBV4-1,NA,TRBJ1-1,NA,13,CASSLKVEGEAFF,TGCGCCAGCAGCCTGAAAGTCGAGGGTGAAGCTTTCTTT
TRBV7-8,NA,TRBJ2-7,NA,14,CASSPHPQSYEQYF,TGTGCCAGCAGCCCCCACCCGCAATCCTACGAGCAGTACTTC
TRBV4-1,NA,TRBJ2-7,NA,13,CASSQVGGYEQYF,TGCGCCAGCAGCCAAGTTGGAGGCTACGAGCAGTACTTC
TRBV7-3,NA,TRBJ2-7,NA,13,CASSLFDFYEQYF,TGTGCCAGCAGCTTATTCGATTTCTACGAGCAGTACTTC
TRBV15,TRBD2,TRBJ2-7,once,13,CATRGGTSYEQYF,TGTGCCACCCGGGGGGGGACCTCCTACGAGCAGTACTTC
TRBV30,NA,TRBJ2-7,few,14,CVSEGADSRYEQYF,TGTGTCTCGGAGGGCGCGGACAGCCGCTACGAGCAGTACTTC
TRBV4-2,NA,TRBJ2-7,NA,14,CASSQDLDSYEQYF,TGTGCCAGCAGCCAAGATCTTGACTCCTACGAGCAGTACTTC
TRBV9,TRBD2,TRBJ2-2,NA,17,CASSPRSGKGVIGELFF,TGTGCCAGCAGCCCCCGCAGCGGGAAGGGTGTTATCGGGGAGCTGTTTTTT
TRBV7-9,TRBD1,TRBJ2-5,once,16,CASSIPDRGLQETQYF,TGTGCCAGCAGCATACCGGACAGGGGGTTACAAGAGACCCAGTACTTC
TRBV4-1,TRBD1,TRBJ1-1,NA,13,CASSQDRDREAFF,TGCGCCAGCAGCCAGGACCGGGACAGGGAAGCTTTCTTT
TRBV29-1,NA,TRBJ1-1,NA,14,CSVLGQAGVTEAFF,TGCAGCGTCCTCGGGCAGGCGGGGGTCACTGAAGCTTTCTTT